This is a list of T cell receptor beta chains from one sample in a study of beta chain features in type 1 diabetes. Some clones are missing from TCRdb's copy, which holds only in-frame ones; the method was immunoSEQ multiplex PCR. The table shows roughly 300,000 clones, with 9.3% occurring only once. Sequenced sample: central memory CD4+ T cells from blood. The receptors originated from a man younger than 40 with type 1 diabetes. CDR3s include the opening cysteine and the closing phenylalanine or tryptophan. The order of the fields is D gene, J gene, V gene, clone size, CDR3 protein, CDR3 DNA. A D gene is named only where the DNA matches it firmly. The size entry is marked missing in some rows and otherwise reads once, few, many or a size class.

- | TRBJ2-2 | TRBV9 | - | CASSVAGASTGELFF | TGTGCCAGCAGCGTAGCGGGGGCGTCCACCGGGGAGCTGTTTTTT
TRBD1 | TRBJ1-5 | TRBV7-9 | - | CASSKRGLGNQPQHF | TGTGCCAGCAGCAAGAGGGGGCTTGGCAATCAGCCCCAGCATTTT
- | TRBJ2-3 | TRBV14 | many | CASSQVSGWTDTQYF | TGTGCCAGCAGCCAGGTTTCAGGGTGGACAGATACGCAGTATTTT
TRBD1 | TRBJ2-3 | TRBV29-1 | - | CSVENTGQGKPDTQYF | TGCAGCGTTGAAAATACGGGACAGGGGAAGCCAGATACGCAGTATTTT
- | TRBJ2-3 | TRBV7-2 | few | CASSFRVQSSTDTQYF | TGTGCCAGCAGCTTCAGGGTCCAATCTAGCACAGATACGCAGTATTTT
- | TRBJ1-1 | TRBV10-3 | few | CASSEVRNDEAFF | TGTGCCAGCAGTGAGGTTAGGAATGATGAAGCTTTCTTT
TRBD2 | TRBJ2-5 | TRBV9 | few | CASSAISGVETQYF | TGTGCCAGCAGCGCGATTAGCGGGGTTGAGACCCAGTACTTC
- | TRBJ2-7 | TRBV28 | many | CASSRQVYEQYF | TGTGCCAGCAGTAGACAGGTCTACGAGCAGTACTTC
- | TRBJ2-7 | TRBV4-1 | few | CASSQEGAHTYEQYF | TGCGCCAGCAGCCAAGAAGGCGCTCATACCTACGAGCAGTACTTC
- | TRBJ2-7 | TRBV7-2 | few | CASSLDWREQYF | TGTGCCAGCAGCTTGGACTGGCGAGAGCAGTACTTC
- | TRBJ2-3 | TRBV7-2 | few | CASSRYGDTQYF | TGTGCCAGCAGCCGCTACGGGGATACGCAGTATTTT
- | TRBJ2-2 | TRBV19 | few | CASRPAAGADTGELFF | TGTGCCAGTAGACCCGCCGCAGGGGCTGACACCGGGGAGCTGTTTTTT
TRBD2 | TRBJ2-3 | TRBV5-4 | - | CASSDPSSGGGDTQYF | TGTGCCAGCAGCGACCCCTCTAGCGGGGGGGGAGATACGCAGTATTTT
TRBD1 | TRBJ2-2 | TRBV28 | few | CASSPRQGTNTGELFF | TGTGCCAGCAGTCCGCGACAGGGGACAAACACCGGGGAGCTGTTTTTT
- | TRBJ2-7 | TRBV11-2 | - | CASSLGEGLDRSYEQYF | TGTGCCAGCAGCTTAGGTGAGGGGTTAGACAGGTCCTACGAGCAGTACTTC
TRBD1 | TRBJ2-7 | TRBV5-4 | few | CASSPTGGGSYEQYF | TGTGCCAGCAGCCCGACAGGGGGCGGCTCCTACGAGCAGTACTTC